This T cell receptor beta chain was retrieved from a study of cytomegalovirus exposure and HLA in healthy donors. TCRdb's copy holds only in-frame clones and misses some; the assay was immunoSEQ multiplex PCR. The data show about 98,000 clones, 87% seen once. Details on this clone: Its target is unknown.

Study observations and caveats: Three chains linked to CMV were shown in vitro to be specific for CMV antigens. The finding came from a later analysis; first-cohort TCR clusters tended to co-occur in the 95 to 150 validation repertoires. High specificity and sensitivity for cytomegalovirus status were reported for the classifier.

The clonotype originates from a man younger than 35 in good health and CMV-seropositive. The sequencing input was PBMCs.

The CDR3 DNA reads TGTGCCAGCAGGGGGACAGGGGAATCCTATGGCTACACCTTC. Protein product: CASRGTGESYGYTF. The chain carries TRBV28 and TRBJ1-2, with 10 nucleotides matching TRBD1. CDR1 is MDHEN and CDR2 is SYDVKM in the germline V gene. The CDR3 extends over 14 amino acids. Trimming removed 6 bases from V and 4 bases from J; junction bases left unmatched: 5.